Shown below are 21 T cell receptor beta chains from a single sample sequenced in a study of technical replicates of blood from a few donors. Assay: immunoSEQ multiplex PCR; the TCRdb copy retains only in-frame clones and omits some. The table has 9,500 to 15,000 clones, approximately 95% seen once. Material: PBMCs. These receptors originate from a human donor in good health.

The J gene is TRBJ2-5, the V gene TRBV5-1; 7 bases agree with TRBD2. The CDR3 is 13 residues long. Losses at the gene ends were 9 bases for V and 5 bases for J; bases not matched to a gene: 10. Germline V lookup: CDR1 SGHRS, CDR2 YFSETQ. For the CDR3, the DNA is TGCGCCACGAAGCGGGGCGTAACTGAGACCCAGTACTTC. Translation gives CATKRGVTETQYF.

The V gene is TRBV28, the J gene TRBJ2-5, with D unclear. The V and J ends lost 2 bases and 0 bases respectively, with 7 bases between them. Germline V gene sequence: CDR1 MDHEN, CDR2 SYDVKM. CDR3 length: 14 residues. CDR3 bases: TGTGCCAGCAGTTTAGGGCAGAACCAAGAGACCCAGTACTTC. Translation gives CASSLGQNQETQYF.

The chain joins TRBV2 to TRBJ2-1; 7 nucleotides agree with TRBD2. This CDR3 contains 11 residues. V trimming: 11 bases; J trimming: 10 bases; junction bases outside the gene matches: 8. CDR1 is SNHLY and CDR2 is FYNNEI in the germline V gene. The DNA of the CDR3 is TGTGCCTGGGGGGGGGTGTTCGAGCAGTTCTTC. Translating gives CAWGGVFEQFF.

The rearrangement uses TRBV9 and TRBJ2-1, with 13 positions matching TRBD2. This CDR3 comprises 16 residues. V shed 3 bases, J shed 6 bases, and the junction held 6 bases outside the gene matches. Germline values: CDR1 SGDLS, CDR2 YYNGEE. CDR3 sequence: CASSARTSGRLNEQFF. DNA for the CDR3: TGTGCCAGCAGCGCCAGGACTAGCGGGAGACTCAATGAGCAGTTCTTC.

The V gene is TRBV28, the J gene TRBJ1-1; tentatively, D is TRBD1 (6 bases). The CDR3 is 11 amino acids. CDR1 and CDR2 from the germline V gene are MDHEN and SYDVKM. V shed 9 bases and J shed 5 bases, with 10 bases lying between them. The CDR3 nucleotides are TGTGCCAGAACAGGGTGGACTGAAGCTTTCTTT. Translation gives CARTGWTEAFF.

This clone was observed a few times. V and J are TRBV9 and TRBJ1-1; D possibly corresponds to TRBD1 (6 bases). CDR1 is SGDLS and CDR2 is YYNGEE in the germline V gene. The V gene lost 0 bases and the J gene lost 8 bases, with 14 bases spanning the gap. The CDR3 runs to 14 residues. CDR3 nucleotides: TGTGCCAGCAGCGTAGGTACAGGGCCTGGAGAAGCTTTCTTT. Translated: CASSVGTGPGEAFF.

The chain is built from TRBV27 and TRBJ2-2, with 13 nucleotides matching TRBD2. There are 16 residues in the CDR3. In germline, CDR1 is MNHEY, CDR2 SMNVEV (reference sequence). V dropped 5 bases and J dropped 4; count of bases not matched to a gene: 4. CDR3 DNA: TGTGCCAGCAGTCCGAGACTAGCGGGAGGCACCGGGGAGCTGTTTTTT. Amino acid sequence: CASSPRLAGGTGELFF.

The chain uses TRBV30 and TRBJ2-1; TRBD2 matches at 8 bases. J was trimmed by 9 bases and V by 0 bases; bases with no gene match: 10. The CDR3 totals 15 residues. CDR1 is GTSNPN, CDR2 SVGIG, per germline (reference sequence). The CDR3 loop reads CAWSVRAGVIVEQFF. CDR3 coding DNA: TGTGCCTGGAGTGTGAGAGCGGGAGTGATAGTTGAGCAGTTCTTC.

The chain recombines TRBV30 with TRBJ1-2; D is possibly TRBD1 (5 bases). This CDR3 comprises 11 residues. V gave up 7 bases and J gave up 6 bases, with 12 bases separating them. CDR1 is GTSNPN, CDR2 SVGIG, per germline (reference sequence). This CDR3 reads CASIRGNGYTF. The DNA for the CDR3 is TGTGCCTCTATAAGGGGCAATGGCTACACCTTC. The full variable domain, rest sourced from reference TRBV30 and TRBJ1-2, is SQTIHQWPATLVQPVGSPLSLECTVEGTSNPNLYWYRQAAGRGLQLLFYSVGIGQISSEVPQNLSASRPQDRQFILSSKKLLLSDSGFYLCASIRGNGYTFGSGTRLTVV.

V gene TRBV4-1 combines with J gene TRBJ2-2; the D gene is possibly TRBD2 (5 bases). The germline CDR1 and CDR2 sequences are MGHRA and YSYEKL. The CDR3 is 14 amino acids. Trimming removed 0 bases at V and 7 bases at J, with 9 bases between. CDR3 DNA sequence: TGCGCCAGCAGCCAAGATAACACTAGCGGGGAGCTGTTTTTT. Its protein product is CASSQDNTSGELFF.

The rearrangement links TRBV5-4 to TRBJ2-3, with D maybe TRBD1 (5 bases). The CDR3 is made up of 15 amino acids. Deletions cut 4 bases from V and 0 bases from J, with 12 bases between. Germline-derived CDR1 and CDR2 are SGHNT and YYREEE (reference sequence). The CDR3 DNA sequence: TGTGCCAGCAGCGCAGGGTCCCCTAGCACAGATACGCAGTATTTT. Protein product: CASSAGSPSTDTQYF. Supplemented by reference TRBV5-4 and TRBJ2-3, the full variable domain reads ETGVTQSPTHLIKTRGQQVTLRCSSQSGHNTVSWYQQALGQGPQFIFQYYREEENGRGNFPPRFSGLQFPNYSSELNVNALELDDSALYLCASSAGSPSTDTQYFGPGTRLTVL.

The genes are TRBV28 and TRBJ1-1; TRBD1 matches at 8 bases. This CDR3 region has 15 residues. Germline CDR1 and CDR2: MDHEN and SYDVKM. The J segment lost 5 bases and the V segment lost 5 bases, leaving 10 bases of the junction unmatched. CDR3 loop: CASSPPPGQGTEAFF. CDR3 DNA sequence: TGTGCCAGCAGTCCTCCCCCAGGACAGGGAACTGAAGCTTTCTTT. Full variable domain (missing parts from reference TRBV28 and TRBJ1-1): DVKVTQSSRYLVKRTGEKVFLECVQDMDHENMFWYRQDPGLGLRLIYFSYDVKMKEKGDIPEGYSVSREKKERFSLILESASTNQTSMYLCASSPPPGQGTEAFFGQGTRLTVV.

This clone was seen a single time. The gene calls are TRBV6-1 and TRBJ1-2; possibly TRBD1 for D (5 bases). Trimming took 1 base from V and 8 from J, leaving 14 bases between them. The CDR3 covers 14 residues. Germline values: CDR1 MNHNS, CDR2 SASEGT. CDR3 sequence reads: CASSEVVGQNGYTF. In nucleotides, the CDR3 is TGTGCCAGCAGTGAAGTGGTGGGGCAGAACGGCTACACCTTC.

This chain uses TRBV5-8 with TRBJ2-5; 8 bases line up with TRBD1. CDR3 size: 14 residues. V dropped 4 bases and J dropped 3; count of bases not matched to a gene: 5. Germline V gene data show CDR1 as SGHTS and CDR2 as YDEGEE. The chain's CDR3 is CASSPGQGKETQYF. The CDR3, as DNA: TGTGCCAGCAGCCCTGGACAGGGAAAAGAGACCCAGTACTTC.

This clone was detected only a few times. The J gene is TRBJ1-1, the V gene TRBV5-6; weak D call: TRBD1 (5 bases). The germline gives CDR1 SGHDT, CDR2 YYEEEE. The CDR3 has 16 amino acids. The V and J ends lost 4 bases and 1 base respectively, with 17 bases between them. For the CDR3, the DNA is TGTGCCAGCAGCCCGGGGAAGGGGACTTGGAACACTGAAGCTTTCTTT. Protein product: CASSPGKGTWNTEAFF.

The chain uses TRBV18 and TRBJ1-3; maybe TRBD1 (6 bases). Trimming removed 3 bases at V and 2 bases at J, with 26 bases between. The CDR3 is 20 amino acids. The V gene's germline CDR1 is KGHSH and CDR2 LQKENI. The CDR3 protein is CASSPPGATGWRHTGNTIYF. Written as DNA, the CDR3 is TGTGCCAGCTCACCGCCCGGGGCTACAGGGTGGAGACATACTGGAAACACCATATATTTT.

This chain connects TRBV7-2 to TRBJ2-3; D possibly corresponds to TRBD2 (5 bases). Trimming removed 0 bases from V and 6 bases from J, with 7 bases in between. Looked up from germline, CDR1 is SGHTA and CDR2 is FQGNSA. The CDR3 runs 13 residues. This CDR3 reads CASSLAWEDTQYF. The CDR3, as DNA: TGTGCCAGCAGCTTAGCCTGGGAGGATACGCAGTATTTT.

The V call is TRBV29-1, the J call TRBJ1-1, with D unresolved. This CDR3 comprises 15 residues. Germline values: CDR1 SQVTM, CDR2 ANQGSEA. Deletions cut 7 bases from V and 0 bases from J, with 18 bases between. The CDR3 loop reads CSADEGRRVNTEAFF. CDR3 DNA: TGCAGCGCCGACGAGGGAAGAAGAGTGAACACTGAAGCTTTCTTT.

The chain joins TRBV6-1 to TRBJ2-5; weak D call: TRBD2 (6 bases). This CDR3 comprises 14 residues. V was cut by 11 bases and J by 1 base, with 17 bases left in between. Per germline, CDR1 MNHNS and CDR2 SASEGT. The CDR3 nucleotides read TGTGCCGAATACGGGGGACCTCCCCAAGAGACCCAGTACTTC. This encodes CAEYGGPPQETQYF.

This clone was recorded once. This chain links TRBV7-9 with TRBJ2-7; 10 nucleotides match TRBD1. The V gene's germline CDR1 is SEHNR and CDR2 FQNEAQ (reference sequence). V was pared by 5 bases and J by 1 base, with 11 bases of the junction left unmatched. The CDR3 has 17 residues. CDR3 protein: CASSTFLPDRGSYEQYF. The CDR3 bases are TGTGCCAGCAGCACTTTTTTGCCGGACAGGGGGTCCTACGAGCAGTACTTC.

The chain is built from TRBV20-1 and TRBJ2-5; no clear D gene. CDR3 length: 11 residues. V was clipped by 0 bases and J by 5 bases, with 4 bases between them. The V gene's germline CDR1 is DFQATT and CDR2 SNEGSKA (reference sequence). CDR3 residues: CSARESETQYF. The DNA for the CDR3 is TGCAGTGCTAGAGAGTCGGAGACCCAGTACTTC.